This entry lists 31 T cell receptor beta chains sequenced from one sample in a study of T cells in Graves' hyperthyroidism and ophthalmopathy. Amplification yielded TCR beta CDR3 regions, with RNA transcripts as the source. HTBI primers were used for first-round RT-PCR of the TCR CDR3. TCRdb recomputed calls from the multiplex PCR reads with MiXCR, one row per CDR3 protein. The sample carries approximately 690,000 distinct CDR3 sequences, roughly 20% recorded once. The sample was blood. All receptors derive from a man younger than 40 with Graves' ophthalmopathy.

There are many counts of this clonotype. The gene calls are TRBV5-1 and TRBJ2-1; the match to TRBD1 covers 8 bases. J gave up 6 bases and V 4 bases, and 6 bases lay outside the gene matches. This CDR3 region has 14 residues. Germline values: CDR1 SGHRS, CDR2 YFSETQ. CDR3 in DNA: TGCGCCAGCAGCCCGAGGACAGGGAGCAATGAGCAGTTCTTC. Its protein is CASSPRTGSNEQFF.

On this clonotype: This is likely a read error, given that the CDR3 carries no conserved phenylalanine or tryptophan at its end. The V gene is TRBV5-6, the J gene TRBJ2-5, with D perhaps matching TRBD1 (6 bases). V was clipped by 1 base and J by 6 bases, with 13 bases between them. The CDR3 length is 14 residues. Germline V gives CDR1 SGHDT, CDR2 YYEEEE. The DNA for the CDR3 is TGTGCCAGCAGCTTGATGGCAGGGGAAAAGACCCAGTACCTC. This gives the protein CASSLMAGEKTQYL.

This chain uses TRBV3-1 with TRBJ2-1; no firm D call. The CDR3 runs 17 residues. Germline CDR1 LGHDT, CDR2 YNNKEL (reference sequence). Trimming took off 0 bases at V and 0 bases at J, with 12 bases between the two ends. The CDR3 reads CASSQEKGQYSYNEQFF. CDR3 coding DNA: TGTGCCAGCAGCCAAGAAAAAGGCCAATACTCCTACAATGAGCAGTTCTTC.

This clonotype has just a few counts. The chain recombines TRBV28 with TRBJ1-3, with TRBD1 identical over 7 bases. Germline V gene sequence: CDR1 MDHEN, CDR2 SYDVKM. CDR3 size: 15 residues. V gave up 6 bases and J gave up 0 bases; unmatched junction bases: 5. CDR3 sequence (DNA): TGTGCCAGCAGAATGGGACAGAGCTCTGGAAACACCATATATTTT. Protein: CASRMGQSSGNTIYF.

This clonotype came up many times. The CDR3 region is CASSWGPKNYEQYF. CDR3 sequence (DNA): TGTGCCAGCAGCTGGGGTCCAAAAAATTACGAGCAGTACTTC. The rearrangement uses TRBV11-2 and TRBJ2-7; D remains unclear. The CDR3 covers 14 residues. Germline V gene lookup returns CDR1 SGHAT and CDR2 FQNNGV. V was pared by 4 bases and J by 4 bases, with 14 bases between.

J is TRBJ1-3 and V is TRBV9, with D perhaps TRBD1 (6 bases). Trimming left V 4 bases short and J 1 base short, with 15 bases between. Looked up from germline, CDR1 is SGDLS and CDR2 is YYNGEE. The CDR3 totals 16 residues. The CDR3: CASSPHREQSGNTIYF. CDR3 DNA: TGTGCCAGCAGCCCCCACAGGGAACAGTCTGGAAACACCATATATTTT.

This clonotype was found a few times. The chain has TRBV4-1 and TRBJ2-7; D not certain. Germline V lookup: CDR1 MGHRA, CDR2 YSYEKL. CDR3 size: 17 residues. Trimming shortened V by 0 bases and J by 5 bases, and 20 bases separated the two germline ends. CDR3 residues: CASSQDGEVGRTDEQYF. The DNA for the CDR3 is TGCGCCAGCAGCCAAGATGGAGAGGTCGGCCGAACGGACGAGCAGTACTTC.

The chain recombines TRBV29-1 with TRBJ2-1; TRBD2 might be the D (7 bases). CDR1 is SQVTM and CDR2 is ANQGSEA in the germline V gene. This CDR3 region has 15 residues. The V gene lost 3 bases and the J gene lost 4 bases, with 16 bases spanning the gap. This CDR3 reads CSVEGGRGGYNEQFF. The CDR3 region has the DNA TGCAGCGTTGAGGGGGGGCGGGGAGGTTACAATGAGCAGTTCTTC.

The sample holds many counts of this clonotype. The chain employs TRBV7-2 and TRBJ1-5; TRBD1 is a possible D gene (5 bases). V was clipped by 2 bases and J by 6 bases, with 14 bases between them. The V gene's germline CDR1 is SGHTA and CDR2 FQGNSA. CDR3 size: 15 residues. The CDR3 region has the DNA TGTGCCAGCAGCTTACAGGGATCAAGCGCTCAGCCCCAGCATTTT. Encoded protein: CASSLQGSSAQPQHF.

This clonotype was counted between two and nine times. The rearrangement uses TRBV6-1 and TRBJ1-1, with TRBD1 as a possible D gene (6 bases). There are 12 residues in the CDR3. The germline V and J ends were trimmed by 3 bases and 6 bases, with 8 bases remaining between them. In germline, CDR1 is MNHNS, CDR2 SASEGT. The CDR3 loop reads CASSDRGPEAFF. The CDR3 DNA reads TGTGCCAGCAGTGACAGGGGCCCTGAAGCTTTCTTT.

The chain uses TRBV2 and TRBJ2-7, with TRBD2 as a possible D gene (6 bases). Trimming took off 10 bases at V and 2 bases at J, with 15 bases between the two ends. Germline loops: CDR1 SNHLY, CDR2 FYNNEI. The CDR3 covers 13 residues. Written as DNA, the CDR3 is TGTGCCACCGTTAGGGAGGTCGCCTACGAGCAGTACTTC. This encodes CATVREVAYEQYF.

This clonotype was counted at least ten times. CDR3 nucleotide sequence: TGCAGTCCGCAGCGGGAGTTCTACGAGCAGTACTTC. Amino acids: CSPQREFYEQYF. The rearrangement joins TRBV20-1 to TRBJ2-7; 8 nucleotides line up with TRBD2. The CDR3 length is 12 residues. Germline values: CDR1 DFQATT, CDR2 SNEGSKA (reference sequence). The trim removed 8 bases at V and 3 bases at J, leaving 6 bases unmatched.

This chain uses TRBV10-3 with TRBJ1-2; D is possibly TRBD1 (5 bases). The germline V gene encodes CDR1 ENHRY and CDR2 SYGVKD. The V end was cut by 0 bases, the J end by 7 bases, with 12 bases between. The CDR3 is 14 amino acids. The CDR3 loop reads CAISESPGIPGYTF. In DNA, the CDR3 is TGTGCCATCAGTGAGTCGCCAGGGATCCCTGGCTACACCTTC.

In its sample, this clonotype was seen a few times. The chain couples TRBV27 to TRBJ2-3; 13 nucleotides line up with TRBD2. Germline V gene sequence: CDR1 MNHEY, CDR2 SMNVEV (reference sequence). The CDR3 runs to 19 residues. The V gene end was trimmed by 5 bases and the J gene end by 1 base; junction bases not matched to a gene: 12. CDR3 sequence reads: CASSQITSGRAVGTDTQYF. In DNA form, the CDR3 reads TGTGCCAGCAGTCAAATTACTAGCGGGAGGGCCGTGGGCACAGATACGCAGTATTTT.

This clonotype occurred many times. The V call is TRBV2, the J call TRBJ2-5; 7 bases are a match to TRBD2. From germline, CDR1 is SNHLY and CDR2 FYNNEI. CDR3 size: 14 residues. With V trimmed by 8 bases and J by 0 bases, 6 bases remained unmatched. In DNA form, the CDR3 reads TGTGCCAGCGAAACAGCGGGGTACCAAGAGACCCAGTACTTC. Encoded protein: CASETAGYQETQYF.

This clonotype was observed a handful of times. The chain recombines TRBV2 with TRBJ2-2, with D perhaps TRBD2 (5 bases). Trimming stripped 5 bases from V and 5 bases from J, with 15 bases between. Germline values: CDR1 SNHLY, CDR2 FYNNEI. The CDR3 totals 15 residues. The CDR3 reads CASSFGREPTGELFF. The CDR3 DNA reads TGTGCCAGCAGTTTCGGCCGGGAACCGACCGGGGAGCTGTTTTTT.

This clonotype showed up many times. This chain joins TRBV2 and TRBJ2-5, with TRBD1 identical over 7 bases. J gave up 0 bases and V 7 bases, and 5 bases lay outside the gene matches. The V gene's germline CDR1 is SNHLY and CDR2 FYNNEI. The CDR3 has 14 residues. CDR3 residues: CASKKGANQETQYF. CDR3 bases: TGTGCCAGCAAGAAGGGGGCAAACCAAGAGACCCAGTACTTC. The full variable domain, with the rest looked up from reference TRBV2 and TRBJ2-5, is EPEVTQTPSHQVTQMGQEVILRCVPISNHLYFYWYRQILGQKVEFLVSFYNNEISEKSEIFDDQFSVERPDGSNFTLKIRSTKLEDSAMYFCASKKGANQETQYFGPGTRLLVL.

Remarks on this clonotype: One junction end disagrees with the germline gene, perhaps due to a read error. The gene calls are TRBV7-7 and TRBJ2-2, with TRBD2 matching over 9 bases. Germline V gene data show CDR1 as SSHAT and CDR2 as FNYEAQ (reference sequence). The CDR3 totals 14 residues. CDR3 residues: CASSLGLANGELFF. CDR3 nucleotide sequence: TGTGCTAGCAGCCTTGGACTAGCGAACGGGGAGCTGTTTTTT. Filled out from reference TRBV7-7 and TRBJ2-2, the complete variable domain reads GAGVSQSPRYKVTKRGQDVTLRCDPISSHATLYWYQQALGQGPEFLTYFNYEAQPDKSGLPSDRFSAERPEGSISTLTIQRTEQRDSAMYRCASSLGLANGELFFGEGSRLTVL.

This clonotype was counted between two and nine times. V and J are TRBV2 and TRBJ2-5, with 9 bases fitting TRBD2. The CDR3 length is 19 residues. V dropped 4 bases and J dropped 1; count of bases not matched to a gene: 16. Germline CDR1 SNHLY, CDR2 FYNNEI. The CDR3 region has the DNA TGTGCCAGCAGTGGGGGTCTAGGCGGGAGGGCCGTTGTCCAAGAGACCCAGTACTTC. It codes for CASSGGLGGRAVVQETQYF.

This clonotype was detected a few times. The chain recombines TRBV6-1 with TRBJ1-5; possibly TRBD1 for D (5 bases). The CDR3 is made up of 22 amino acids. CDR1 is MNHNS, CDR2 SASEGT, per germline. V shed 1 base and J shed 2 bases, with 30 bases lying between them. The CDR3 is CASSEEVGSFWDDDYGNQPQHF. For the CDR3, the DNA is TGTGCCAGCAGTGAAGAGGTTGGATCTTTTTGGGACGACGACTATGGCAATCAGCCCCAGCATTTT.

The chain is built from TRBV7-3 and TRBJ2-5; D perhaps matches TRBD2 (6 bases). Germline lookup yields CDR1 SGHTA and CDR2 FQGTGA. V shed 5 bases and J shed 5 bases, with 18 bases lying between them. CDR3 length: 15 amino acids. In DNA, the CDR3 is TGTGCCAGCAGCGCCCGGCAGGGAGGTGTTGAGACCCAGTACTTC. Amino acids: CASSARQGGVETQYF. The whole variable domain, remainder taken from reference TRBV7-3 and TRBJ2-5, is GAGVSQTPSNKVTEKGKYVELRCDPISGHTALYWYRQSLGQGPEFLIYFQGTGAADDSGLPNDRFFAVRPEGSVSTLKIQRTERGDSAVYLCASSARQGGVETQYFGPGTRLLVL.

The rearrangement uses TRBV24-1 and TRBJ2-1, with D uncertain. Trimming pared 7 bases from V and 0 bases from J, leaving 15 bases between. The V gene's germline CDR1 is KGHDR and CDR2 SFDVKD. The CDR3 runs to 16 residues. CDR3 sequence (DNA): TGTGCCACCAGCGGAGACGGGTCCCGCTCCTACAATGAGCAGTTCTTC. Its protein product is CATSGDGSRSYNEQFF.

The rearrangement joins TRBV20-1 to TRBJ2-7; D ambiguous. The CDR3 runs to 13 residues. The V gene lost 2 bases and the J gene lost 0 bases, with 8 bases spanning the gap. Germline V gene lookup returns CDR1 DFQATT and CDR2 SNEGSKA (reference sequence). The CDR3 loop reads CSARSQDSYEQYF. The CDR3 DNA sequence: TGCAGTGCTAGAAGCCAGGACTCCTACGAGCAGTACTTC.

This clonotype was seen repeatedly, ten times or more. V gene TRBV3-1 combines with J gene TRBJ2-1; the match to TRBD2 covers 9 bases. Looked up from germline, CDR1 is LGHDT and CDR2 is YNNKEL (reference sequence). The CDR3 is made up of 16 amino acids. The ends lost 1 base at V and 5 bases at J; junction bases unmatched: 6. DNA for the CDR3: TGTGCCAGCAGCCAAGGATGGAGGACTAGCGACAATGAGCAGTTCTTC. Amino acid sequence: CASSQGWRTSDNEQFF.

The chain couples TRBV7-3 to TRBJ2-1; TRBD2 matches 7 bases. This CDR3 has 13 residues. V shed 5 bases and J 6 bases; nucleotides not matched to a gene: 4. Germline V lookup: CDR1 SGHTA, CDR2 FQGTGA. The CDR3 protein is CASSKGLLNEQFF. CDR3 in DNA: TGTGCCAGCAGCAAGGGACTACTCAATGAGCAGTTCTTC.

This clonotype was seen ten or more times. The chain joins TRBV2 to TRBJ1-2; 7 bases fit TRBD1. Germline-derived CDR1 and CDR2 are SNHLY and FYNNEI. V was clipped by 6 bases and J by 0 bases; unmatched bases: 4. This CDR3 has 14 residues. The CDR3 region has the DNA TGTGCCAGCAGCGCAACAGGGGCTAACTATGGCTACACCTTC. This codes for CASSATGANYGYTF.

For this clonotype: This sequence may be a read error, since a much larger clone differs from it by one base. The CDR3 loop reads CASSPVTSGSNEQFF. The CDR3 DNA reads TGCGCCAGCAGCCCTGTGACTAGCGGGAGTAATGAGCAGTTCTTC. The J gene is TRBJ2-1, the V gene TRBV5-1; 12 positions agree with TRBD2. V shed 4 bases, J shed 7 bases, and the junction held 6 bases outside the gene matches. CDR1 and CDR2 from the germline V gene are SGHRS and YFSETQ. This CDR3 spans 15 amino acids.

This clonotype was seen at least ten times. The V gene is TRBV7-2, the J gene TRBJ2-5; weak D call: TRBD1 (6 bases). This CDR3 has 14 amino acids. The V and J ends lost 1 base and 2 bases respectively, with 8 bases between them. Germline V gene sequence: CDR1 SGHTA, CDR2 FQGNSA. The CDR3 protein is CASSLGGQQETQYF. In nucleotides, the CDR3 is TGTGCCAGCAGCTTAGGGGGGCAGCAAGAGACCCAGTACTTC. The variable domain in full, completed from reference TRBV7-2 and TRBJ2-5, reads GAGVSQSPSNKVTEKGKDVELRCDPISGHTALYWYRQSLGQGLEFLIYFQGNSAPDKSGLPSDRFSAERTGGSVSTLTIQRTQQEDSAVYLCASSLGGQQETQYFGPGTRLLVL.

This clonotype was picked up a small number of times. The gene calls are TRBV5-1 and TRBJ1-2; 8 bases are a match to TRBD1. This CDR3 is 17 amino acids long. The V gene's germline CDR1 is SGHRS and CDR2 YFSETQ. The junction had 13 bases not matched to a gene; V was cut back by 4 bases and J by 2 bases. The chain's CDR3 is CASSIRPSGGLNYGYTF. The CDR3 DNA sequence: TGCGCCAGCAGCATTCGCCCTTCAGGGGGCCTAAACTATGGCTACACCTTC.

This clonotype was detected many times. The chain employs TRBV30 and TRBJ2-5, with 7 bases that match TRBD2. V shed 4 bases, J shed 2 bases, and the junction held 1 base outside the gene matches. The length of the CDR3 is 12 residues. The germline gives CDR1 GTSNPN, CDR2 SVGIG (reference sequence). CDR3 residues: CAWTSGQETQYF. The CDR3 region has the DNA TGTGCCTGGACTAGCGGACAAGAGACCCAGTACTTC.

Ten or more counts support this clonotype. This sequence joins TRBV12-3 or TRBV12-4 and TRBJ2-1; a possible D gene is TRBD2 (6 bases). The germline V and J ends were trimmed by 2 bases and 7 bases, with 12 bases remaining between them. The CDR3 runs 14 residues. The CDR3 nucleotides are TGTGCCAGCAGTTTAACGGGAGTATTAAATGAGCAGTTCTTC. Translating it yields CASSLTGVLNEQFF.